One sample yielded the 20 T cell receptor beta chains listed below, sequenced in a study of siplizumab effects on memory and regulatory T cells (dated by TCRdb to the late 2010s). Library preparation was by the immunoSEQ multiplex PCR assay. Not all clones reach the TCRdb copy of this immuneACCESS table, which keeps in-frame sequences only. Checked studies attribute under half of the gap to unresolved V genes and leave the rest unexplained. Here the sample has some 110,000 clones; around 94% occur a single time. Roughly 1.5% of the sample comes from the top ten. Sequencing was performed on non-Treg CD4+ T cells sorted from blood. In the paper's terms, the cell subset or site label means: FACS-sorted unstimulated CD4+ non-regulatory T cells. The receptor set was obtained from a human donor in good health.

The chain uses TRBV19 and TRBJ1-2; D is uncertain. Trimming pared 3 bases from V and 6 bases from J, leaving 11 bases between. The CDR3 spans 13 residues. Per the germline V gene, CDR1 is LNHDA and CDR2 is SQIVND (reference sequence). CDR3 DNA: TGTGCCAGTAGTATTATAGGAGTAGATGGCTACACCTTC. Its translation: CASSIIGVDGYTF.

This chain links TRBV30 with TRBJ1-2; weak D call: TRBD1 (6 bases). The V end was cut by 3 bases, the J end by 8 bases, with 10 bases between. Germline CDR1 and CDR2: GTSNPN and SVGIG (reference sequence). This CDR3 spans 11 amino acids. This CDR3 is CAWSQGRGYTF. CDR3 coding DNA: TGTGCCTGGAGCCAGGGGCGAGGCTACACCTTC.

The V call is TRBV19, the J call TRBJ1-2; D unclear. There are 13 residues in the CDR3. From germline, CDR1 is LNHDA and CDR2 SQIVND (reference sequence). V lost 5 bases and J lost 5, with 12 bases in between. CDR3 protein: CASSAGRTYGYTF. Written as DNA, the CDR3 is TGTGCCAGTAGTGCCGGGAGGACGTATGGCTACACCTTC.

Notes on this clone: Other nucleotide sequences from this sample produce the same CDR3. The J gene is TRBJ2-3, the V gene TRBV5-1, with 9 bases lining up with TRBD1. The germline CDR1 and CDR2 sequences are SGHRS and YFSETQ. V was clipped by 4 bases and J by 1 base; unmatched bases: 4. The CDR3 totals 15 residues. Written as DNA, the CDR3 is TGCGCCAGCAGCCCCCGGACAGGGGGCACAGATACGCAGTATTTT. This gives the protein CASSPRTGGTDTQYF.

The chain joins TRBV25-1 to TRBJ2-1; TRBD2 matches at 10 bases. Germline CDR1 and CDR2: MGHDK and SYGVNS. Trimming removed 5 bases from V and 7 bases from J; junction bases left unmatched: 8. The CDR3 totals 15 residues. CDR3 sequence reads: CASSIRLAGANEQFF. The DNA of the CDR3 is TGTGCCAGCAGTATCCGGCTAGCGGGAGCAAATGAGCAGTTCTTC.

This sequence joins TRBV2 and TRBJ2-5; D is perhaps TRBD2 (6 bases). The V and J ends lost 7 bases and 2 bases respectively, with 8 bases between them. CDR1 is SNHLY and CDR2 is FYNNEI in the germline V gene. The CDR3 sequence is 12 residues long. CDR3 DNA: TGTGCCAGCACGGGACTTCAAGAGACCCAGTACTTC. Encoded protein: CASTGLQETQYF.

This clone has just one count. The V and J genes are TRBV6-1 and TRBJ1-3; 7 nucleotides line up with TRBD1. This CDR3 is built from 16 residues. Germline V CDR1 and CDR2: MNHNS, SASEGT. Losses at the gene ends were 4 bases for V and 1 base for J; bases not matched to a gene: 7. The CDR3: CASSAPGQMSGNTIYF. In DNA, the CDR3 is TGTGCCAGCAGTGCTCCGGGACAGATGTCTGGAAACACCATATATTTT.

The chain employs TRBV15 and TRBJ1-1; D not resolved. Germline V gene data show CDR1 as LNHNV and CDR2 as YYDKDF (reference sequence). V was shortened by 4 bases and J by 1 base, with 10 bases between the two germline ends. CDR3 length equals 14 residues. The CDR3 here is CATSNHGRNTEAFF. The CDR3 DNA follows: TGTGCCACCAGCAACCACGGGCGGAACACTGAAGCTTTCTTT.

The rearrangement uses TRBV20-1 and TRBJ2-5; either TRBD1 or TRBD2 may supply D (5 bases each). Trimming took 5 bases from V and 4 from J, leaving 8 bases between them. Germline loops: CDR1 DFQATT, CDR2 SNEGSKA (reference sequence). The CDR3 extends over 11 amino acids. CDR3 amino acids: CSAERGETQYF. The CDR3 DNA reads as TGCAGTGCTGAGAGGGGAGAGACCCAGTACTTC.

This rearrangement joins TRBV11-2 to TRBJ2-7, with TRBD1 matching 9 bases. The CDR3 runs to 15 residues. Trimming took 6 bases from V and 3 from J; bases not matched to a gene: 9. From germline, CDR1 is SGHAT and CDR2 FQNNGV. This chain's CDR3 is CASSTTGTGYYEQYF. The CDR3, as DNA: TGTGCCAGCAGTACAACCGGGACAGGGTACTACGAGCAGTACTTC.

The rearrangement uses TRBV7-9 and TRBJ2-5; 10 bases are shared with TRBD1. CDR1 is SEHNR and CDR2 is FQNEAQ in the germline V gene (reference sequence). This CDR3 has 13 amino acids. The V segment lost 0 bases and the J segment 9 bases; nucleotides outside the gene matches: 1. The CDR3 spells CASSLAGQGAQYF. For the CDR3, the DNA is TGTGCCAGCAGCTTAGCTGGACAGGGGGCCCAGTACTTC.

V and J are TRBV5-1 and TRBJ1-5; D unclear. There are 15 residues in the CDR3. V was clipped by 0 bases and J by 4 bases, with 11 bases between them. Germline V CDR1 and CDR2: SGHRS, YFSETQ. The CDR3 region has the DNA TGCGCCAGCAGCTTGGCCGGGCAGCAAAATCAGCCCCAGCATTTT. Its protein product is CASSLAGQQNQPQHF.

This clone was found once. CDR3 nucleotides: TGCGCCAGCAGCCTGGCACGGGGGGCCGGGGAGCTGTTTTTT. Amino acid sequence: CASSLARGAGELFF. The chain joins TRBV5-1 to TRBJ2-2, with TRBD2 identical over 7 bases. CDR3 length: 14 amino acids. Germline values: CDR1 SGHRS, CDR2 YFSETQ. V shed 4 bases, J shed 6 bases, and the junction held 6 bases outside the gene matches.

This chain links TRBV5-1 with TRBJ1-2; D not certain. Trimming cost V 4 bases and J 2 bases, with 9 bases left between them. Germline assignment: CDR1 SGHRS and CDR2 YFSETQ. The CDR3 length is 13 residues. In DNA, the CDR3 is TGCGCCAGCAGCCAAGACGGAAACTATGGCTACACCTTC. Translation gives CASSQDGNYGYTF.

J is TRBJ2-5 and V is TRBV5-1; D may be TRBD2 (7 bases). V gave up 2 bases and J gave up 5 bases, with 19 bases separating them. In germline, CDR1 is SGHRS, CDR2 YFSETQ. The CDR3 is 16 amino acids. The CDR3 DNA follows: TGCGCCAGCAGCTTTTCCGGGGGGCTGCAGGATGAGACCCAGTACTTC. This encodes CASSFSGGLQDETQYF.

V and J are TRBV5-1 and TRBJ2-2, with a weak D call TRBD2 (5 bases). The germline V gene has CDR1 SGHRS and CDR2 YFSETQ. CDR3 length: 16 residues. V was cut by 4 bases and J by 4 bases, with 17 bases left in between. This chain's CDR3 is CASSLRRGAGTGELFF. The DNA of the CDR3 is TGCGCCAGCAGCCTTCGCAGAGGCGCGGGCACCGGGGAGCTGTTTTTT.

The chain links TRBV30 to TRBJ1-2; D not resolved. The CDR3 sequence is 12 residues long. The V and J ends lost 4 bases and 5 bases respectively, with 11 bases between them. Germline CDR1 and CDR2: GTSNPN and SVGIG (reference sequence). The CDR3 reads CAWIAGGYGYTF. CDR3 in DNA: TGTGCCTGGATTGCGGGAGGATATGGCTACACCTTC. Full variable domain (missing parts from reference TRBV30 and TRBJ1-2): SQTIHQWPATLVQPVGSPLSLECTVEGTSNPNLYWYRQAAGRGLQLLFYSVGIGQISSEVPQNLSASRPQDRQFILSSKKLLLSDSGFYLCAWIAGGYGYTFGSGTRLTVV.

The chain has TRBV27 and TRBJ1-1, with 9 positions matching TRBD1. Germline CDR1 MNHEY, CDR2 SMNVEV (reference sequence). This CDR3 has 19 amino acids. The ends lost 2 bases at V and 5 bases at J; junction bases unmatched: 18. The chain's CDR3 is CASSLVGWDRELSGTEAFF. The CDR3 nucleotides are TGTGCCAGCAGTTTAGTTGGATGGGACAGGGAACTGTCTGGGACTGAAGCTTTCTTT.

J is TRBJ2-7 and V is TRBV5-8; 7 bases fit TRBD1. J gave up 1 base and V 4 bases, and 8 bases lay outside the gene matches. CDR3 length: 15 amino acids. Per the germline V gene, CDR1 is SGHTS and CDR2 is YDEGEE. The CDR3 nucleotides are TGTGCCAGCAGCGGCGGACAGGTGAAATCCTACGAGCAGTACTTC. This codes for CASSGGQVKSYEQYF.

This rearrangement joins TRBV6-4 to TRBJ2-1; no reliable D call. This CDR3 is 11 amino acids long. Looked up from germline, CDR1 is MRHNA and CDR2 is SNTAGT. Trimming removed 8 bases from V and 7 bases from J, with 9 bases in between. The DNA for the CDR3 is TGTGCCAGCTCCACCGGTAATGAGCAGTTCTTC. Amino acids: CASSTGNEQFF.